This T cell receptor (beta chain) was sequenced in a study of CD8 T cells in ankylosing spondylitis. Points from the study as a whole: There was a TCR beta motif, made of several highly homologous variants, that appeared characteristic of ankylosing spondylitis blood.

The V gene's germline CDR1 is KGHDR and CDR2 SFDVKD. The CDR3 sequence is 18 residues long. V lost 5 bases and J lost 3; bases outside the gene matches: 10. Each CDR3 protein is one row after TCRdb ran MiXCR on the 5' RACE reads. The table has about 150,000 distinct CDR3 sequences, approximately 48% seen once. This clonotype turned up a few times. Its specificity is not known. The rearrangement joins TRBV24-1 to TRBJ2-1; 12 bases agree with TRBD2. The specimen was synovial fluid, either unsorted or a sorted T cell fraction (not recorded which). This receptor was obtained from a male donor with ankylosing spondylitis. CDR3 bases: TGTGCCACCAGTGCCAGTACTAGCGGGAGGCCGCTCTACAATGAGCAGTTCTTC. Translation gives CATSASTSGRPLYNEQFF.